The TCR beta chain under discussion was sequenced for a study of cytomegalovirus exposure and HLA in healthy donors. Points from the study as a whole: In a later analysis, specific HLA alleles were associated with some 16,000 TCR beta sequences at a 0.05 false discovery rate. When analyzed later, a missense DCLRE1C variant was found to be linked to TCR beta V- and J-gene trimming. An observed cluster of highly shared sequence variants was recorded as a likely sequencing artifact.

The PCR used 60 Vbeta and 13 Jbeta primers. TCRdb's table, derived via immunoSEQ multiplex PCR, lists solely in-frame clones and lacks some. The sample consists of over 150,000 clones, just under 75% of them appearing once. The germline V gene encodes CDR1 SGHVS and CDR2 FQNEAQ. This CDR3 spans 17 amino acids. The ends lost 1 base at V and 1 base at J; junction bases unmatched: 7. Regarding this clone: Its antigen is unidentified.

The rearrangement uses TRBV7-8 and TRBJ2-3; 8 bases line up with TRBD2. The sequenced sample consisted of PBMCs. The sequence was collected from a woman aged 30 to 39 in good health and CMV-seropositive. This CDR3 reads CASSLGGVAGRTDTQYF. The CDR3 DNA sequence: TGTGCCAGCAGCTTAGGAGGTGTAGCGGGACGCACAGATACGCAGTATTTT.